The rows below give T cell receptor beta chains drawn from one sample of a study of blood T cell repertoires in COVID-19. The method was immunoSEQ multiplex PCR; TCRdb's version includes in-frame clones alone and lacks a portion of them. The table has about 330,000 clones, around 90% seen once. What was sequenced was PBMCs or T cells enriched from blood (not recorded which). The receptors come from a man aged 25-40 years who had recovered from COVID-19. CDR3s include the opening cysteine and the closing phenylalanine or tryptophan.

CASSTYRTGQSSYNSPLHF,TRBV5-6,TRBJ1-6
CASSLTGNSPLHF,TRBV12-3/TRBV12-4,TRBJ1-6
CASSYSIGTDTQYF,TRBV6-5,TRBJ2-3
CASSLKQGKETQYF,TRBV5-6,TRBJ2-5
CASSRPGQGWNEQYF,TRBV11-2,TRBJ2-7
CASGPGHPTDTQYF,TRBV12-5,TRBJ2-3
CASSPKQIRRDNQPQHF,TRBV6-2/TRBV6-3,TRBJ1-5
CASSRTGGGNQPQHF,TRBV5-6,TRBJ1-5
CASSVAGTGFYEQYF,TRBV9,TRBJ2-7
CASSPWGHGIYEQYF,TRBV11-1,TRBJ2-7
CASSHAGTTYEQYF,TRBV4-2,TRBJ2-7
CASSVRGGYTF,TRBV12-3/TRBV12-4,TRBJ1-2
CASSLAGGRSYNEQFF,TRBV7-8,TRBJ2-1
CASSLGRSSGNTIYF,TRBV5-1,TRBJ1-3
CASSLRQGNTGELFF,TRBV27,TRBJ2-2
CASSQTGASHLHF,TRBV6-4,TRBJ1-6
CASSWEREADTGELFF,TRBV7-6,TRBJ2-2
CASSRQTGGNSPLHF,TRBV4-1,TRBJ1-6
CASSEYGQAIGGYTF,TRBV6-1,TRBJ1-2
CASSAHRVALYNEQFF,TRBV9,TRBJ2-1
CASRQNSGTSYYEQYF,TRBV12-2,TRBJ2-7
CAWSLAGGYEQYF,TRBV30,TRBJ2-7
CASSIDRGAYNEQFF,TRBV19,TRBJ2-1
CASNIRGGGHEQYF,TRBV5-5,TRBJ2-7
CARRQGWYGYTF,TRBV2,TRBJ1-2
CASSRDRAAYGYTF,TRBV6-5,TRBJ1-2
CASSYSRNYGYTF,TRBV6-5,TRBJ1-2
CASCRQGSYEQYF,TRBV28,TRBJ2-7
CASTQLGGGASWNTEAFF,TRBV27,TRBJ1-1
CASRPGGSNYGYTF,TRBV27,TRBJ1-2
CASSKTDNQPQHF,TRBV9,TRBJ1-5
CASSRPGSNYGYTF,TRBV5-1,TRBJ1-2